This TCR beta chain was captured by sequencing in a study of CD8 T cells in ankylosing spondylitis. Overall study results and limits: Blood from ankylosing spondylitis patients appeared to carry a characteristic eight-variant TCR beta motif.

Germline V gene sequence: CDR1 ENHRY, CDR2 SYGVKD. Trimming left V 5 bases short and J 0 bases short, with 2 bases between. There are 12 residues in the CDR3. TCRdb fed the 5' RACE reads into MiXCR, producing one record per CDR3 protein. Of 700,000 to 1,000,000 distinct CDR3 sequences listed, approximately 12% are singletons. On this clonotype: Its antigen is unidentified.

This TCR came from a male donor with ankylosing spondylitis. The chain links TRBV10-3 to TRBJ2-1; D gene unclear. Material for sequencing was blood, either unsorted or a sorted T cell fraction (not recorded which). DNA for the CDR3: TGTGCCATCAGTACCTCCTACAATGAGCAGTTCTTC. Translating gives CAISTSYNEQFF.